These 28 T cell receptor beta chains were sequenced from one sample in a study of T cell responses to AZD1222 COVID-19 vaccine. TCRdb's table, derived via immunoSEQ multiplex PCR, lists solely in-frame clones and lacks some. The sample has 85,000 to 110,000 clones, 75% to 90% seen once. Sample: peripheral blood, taken on day 0 of AZD1222 vaccination. These receptors all come from an adult in good health.

The sample holds a few counts of this clone. The J gene is TRBJ1-5, the V gene TRBV23-1; tentatively, D is TRBD1 (6 bases). TRBV23-1 is reported as an ORF; its role is uncertain. Trimming took off 3 bases at V and 6 bases at J, with 21 bases between the two ends. This CDR3 contains 17 residues. CDR3 loop: CASSHHIGGPRCQPQHF. CDR3 sequence (DNA): TGCGCCAGCAGTCACCATATTGGGGGGCCTCGTTGTCAGCCCCAGCATTTT.

This clone was picked up a small number of times. The genes are TRBV6-5 and TRBJ2-3; TRBD2 aligns across 7 bases. This CDR3 is built from 14 residues. Germline trimming cut 2 bases from V and 3 bases from J; bases unmatched to any gene: 2. Looked up from germline, CDR1 is MNHEY and CDR2 is SVGAGI. The CDR3: CASSYRGETDTQYF. The DNA of the CDR3 is TGTGCCAGCAGTTACCGGGGGGAGACAGATACGCAGTATTTT.

The gene calls are TRBV19 and TRBJ2-2; the D gene could be TRBD1 or TRBD2 (5 bases each). CDR1 LNHDA and CDR2 SQIVND come from the germline V gene (reference sequence). Trimming took 8 bases from V and 6 from J, leaving 16 bases between them. The CDR3 runs to 14 residues. The CDR3 reads CASRDGMRAGELFF. CDR3 DNA sequence: TGTGCCAGTCGGGACGGGATGAGAGCCGGGGAGCTGTTTTTT.

The chain carries TRBV5-1 and TRBJ2-5; unclear D gene. This CDR3 comprises 11 residues. Trimming cost V 0 bases and J 3 bases, with 0 bases left between them. CDR1 is SGHRS and CDR2 is YFSETQ in the germline V gene. The CDR3 is CASSLEETQYF. As DNA, the CDR3 is TGCGCCAGCAGCTTGGAAGAGACCCAGTACTTC. The whole variable domain, remainder taken from reference TRBV5-1 and TRBJ2-5, is KAGVTQTPRYLIKTRGQQVTLSCSPISGHRSVSWYQQTPGQGLQFLFEYFSETQRNKGNFPGRFSGRQFSNSRSEMNVSTLELGDSALYLCASSLEETQYFGPGTRLLVL.

In DNA, the CDR3 is TGTGCCAGCAGCTCACCCAATTTCGGGGGCGCTGGCTATGGCTACACCTTC. Residues: CASSSPNFGGAGYGYTF. The chain carries TRBV7-2 and TRBJ1-2; possibly TRBD1 for D (6 bases). Germline V gene lookup returns CDR1 SGHTA and CDR2 FQGNSA. This CDR3 region has 17 residues. V was trimmed by 4 bases and J by 4 bases, leaving 22 bases between them.

J is TRBJ1-4 and V is TRBV3-1 (or the pseudogene TRBV3-2), with 9 bases lining up with TRBD1. The CDR3 is 18 amino acids. V was clipped by 0 bases and J by 6 bases; unmatched bases: 11. Germline CDR1 LGHDT, CDR2 YNNKEL (reference sequence). CDR3 DNA: TGTGCCAGCAGCCAAGAGGTACAGGGGGCGCTCCCGGATGAAAAACTGTTTTTT. Encoded protein: CASSQEVQGALPDEKLFF.

The CDR3 coding sequence is TGTGCCAGCAGTTTTGGGGATAACACTGAAGCTTTCTTT. It encodes CASSFGDNTEAFF. This sequence joins TRBV12-3 or TRBV12-4 and TRBJ1-1, with D uncertain. The CDR3 consists of 13 residues. The V end lost 3 bases, the J end lost 2 bases, and 7 bases lay between the germline ends.

This chain joins TRBV10-1 and TRBJ1-6, with no clear D. V was trimmed by 2 bases and J by 0 bases, leaving 5 bases between them. CDR1 and CDR2 (germline): WNHNN, SYGVQD (reference sequence). The CDR3 contains 15 residues. The CDR3 sequence: CASSEESSYNSPLHF. The CDR3 nucleotides read TGCGCCAGCAGTGAGGAGAGCTCCTATAATTCACCCCTCCACTTT.

The CDR3: CASSYTGEKLFF. The CDR3, as DNA: TGTGCCAGCAGTTACACCGGCGAAAAACTGTTTTTT. The genes are TRBV12-3 or TRBV12-4 and TRBJ1-4; D remains unclear. V lost 4 bases, J lost 8 bases, and 8 bases lay in between. CDR3 length: 12 residues.

With regard to this clone: Additional DNA sequences in this sample encode the identical CDR3. The chain employs TRBV7-8 and TRBJ1-2; maybe TRBD1 (5 bases). CDR3 length: 14 residues. V was shortened by 1 base and J by 2 bases, with 8 bases between the two germline ends. Germline-derived CDR1 and CDR2 are SGHVS and FQNEAQ. The CDR3 loop is CASSLGGGNYGYTF. In nucleotides, the CDR3 is TGTGCCAGCAGCTTAGGGGGGGGAAACTATGGCTACACCTTC.

This chain joins TRBV11-1 and TRBJ2-5, with 7 nucleotides matching TRBD2. V trimming: 5 bases; J trimming: 4 bases; junction bases outside the gene matches: 10. This CDR3 is built from 15 residues. Germline V lookup: CDR1 SGHAT, CDR2 FQDESV (reference sequence). The CDR3 spells CASSNRAGRLETQYF. The CDR3 bases are TGTGCCAGCAGCAACCGAGCGGGGCGCTTAGAGACCCAGTACTTC.

This rearrangement joins TRBV5-1 to TRBJ1-5; D possibly corresponds to TRBD1 (6 bases). There are 13 residues in the CDR3. Looked up from germline, CDR1 is SGHRS and CDR2 is YFSETQ. Trimming pared 3 bases from V and 4 bases from J, leaving 8 bases between. CDR3 bases: TGCGCCAGCAGCTCCGGACAGAATCAGCCCCAGCATTTT. Translated, it gives CASSSGQNQPQHF.

This chain uses TRBV5-5 with TRBJ1-5, with no clear D. The germline gives CDR1 SGHKS, CDR2 YYEKEE (reference sequence). V dropped 2 bases and J dropped 6 bases, with 3 bases sitting between them. This CDR3 spans 11 amino acids. The CDR3: CASSLGQPQHF. As DNA, the CDR3 is TGTGCCAGCAGCTTAGGTCAGCCCCAGCATTTT.

This clone was counted a few times. The CDR3 protein is CASSHGAGNTIYF. The DNA of the CDR3 is TGTGCCAGCAGCCATGGCGCCGGAAACACCATATATTTT. This chain connects TRBV7-6 to TRBJ1-3; D unresolved. Germline V gene lookup returns CDR1 SGHVS and CDR2 FNYEAQ. V lost 5 bases to trimming and J lost 4 bases, with 9 bases between them. CDR3 length equals 13 residues.

This sequence joins TRBV18 and TRBJ1-1; D gene uncertain. The CDR3 loop spans 17 amino acids. V shed 1 base and J shed 1 base, with 16 bases lying between them. From germline, CDR1 is KGHSH and CDR2 LQKENI. The CDR3 region is CASSPLSGGVRNTEAFF. The CDR3 DNA reads as TGTGCCAGCTCACCACTCTCAGGCGGTGTCAGGAACACTGAAGCTTTCTTT.

V and J are TRBV3-1 (or the pseudogene TRBV3-2) and TRBJ1-1; TRBD1 matches 7 bases. Trimming removed 3 bases from V and 10 bases from J; junction bases left unmatched: 5. The germline gives CDR1 LGHDT, CDR2 YNNKEL (reference sequence). This CDR3 is 12 amino acids long. CDR3 loop: CASSHRQGRAFF. The DNA for the CDR3 is TGTGCCAGCAGCCATCGACAGGGAAGAGCTTTCTTT.

This sequence joins TRBV11-1 and TRBJ1-2; TRBD1 matches 10 bases. In germline, CDR1 is SGHAT, CDR2 FQDESV (reference sequence). CDR3 length: 16 residues. Unmatched junction bases numbered 10, after V lost 4 bases and J lost 5 bases. Here the CDR3 DNA reads TGTGCCAGCAGCTCGATAGAGGGACAGGGGAGATATGGCTACACCTTC. Its translation: CASSSIEGQGRYGYTF.

The CDR3 DNA follows: TGTGCCACCTCAGACCTCTCCTACAATGAGCAGTTCTTC. This translates into CATSDLSYNEQFF. The chain couples TRBV24-1 to TRBJ2-1; no definite D call. This CDR3 has 13 residues. The V gene lost 9 bases and the J gene lost 0 bases, with 8 bases spanning the gap. Germline CDR1 reads KGHDR; CDR2 reads SFDVKD.

The chain carries TRBV6-1 and TRBJ1-4, with D possibly TRBD1 on 6 matching bases. CDR3 length: 17 residues. CDR1 is MNHNS, CDR2 SASEGT, per germline. Deletions cut 1 base from V and 0 bases from J, with 12 bases between. In DNA, the CDR3 is TGTGCCAGCAGTGAAGGGAGGGGGGGTGCAACTAATGAAAAACTGTTTTTT. This sequence encodes CASSEGRGGATNEKLFF.

About this clone: The same CDR3 is also encoded by other DNA sequences in this sample. The V gene is TRBV7-2, the J gene TRBJ1-2; D is uncertain. CDR3 length: 14 amino acids. CDR1 and CDR2 from the germline V gene are SGHTA and FQGNSA. V shed 1 base and J shed 2 bases, with 8 bases lying between them. CDR3: CASSLVEGNYGYTF. The CDR3, as DNA: TGTGCCAGCAGCTTAGTGGAAGGCAACTATGGCTACACCTTC. The entire variable domain, with the rest obtained from reference TRBV7-2 and TRBJ1-2, is as follows: GAGVSQSPSNKVTEKGKDVELRCDPISGHTALYWYRQSLGQGLEFLIYFQGNSAPDKSGLPSDRFSAERTGGSVSTLTIQRTQQEDSAVYLCASSLVEGNYGYTFGSGTRLTVV.

This chain connects TRBV7-3 to TRBJ1-4, with D unresolved. The V end lost 3 bases, the J end lost 5 bases, and 7 bases lay between the germline ends. Looked up from germline, CDR1 is SGHTA and CDR2 is FQGTGA. This CDR3 spans 13 amino acids. Here the CDR3 reads CASSLETNEKLFF. The CDR3 DNA reads as TGTGCCAGCAGCTTGGAGACAAATGAAAAACTGTTTTTT.

Here the CDR3 reads CASRPHPGQGAAQPQHF. The CDR3 DNA reads as TGTGCCAGCAGACCCCACCCGGGACAGGGGGCCGCCCAGCCCCAGCATTTT. This chain connects TRBV28 to TRBJ1-5; 12 positions match TRBD1. The CDR3 runs to 17 residues. J gave up 7 bases and V 6 bases, and 13 bases lay outside the gene matches. Germline V gene lookup returns CDR1 MDHEN and CDR2 SYDVKM.

The chain recombines TRBV12-3 or TRBV12-4 with TRBJ1-3; no clear D gene. Deletions cut 1 base from V and 8 bases from J, with 6 bases between. CDR3 length: 12 amino acids. CDR3: CASSLVGYTIYF. Written as DNA, the CDR3 is TGTGCCAGCAGTTTAGTAGGTTACACCATATATTTT.

The rearrangement joins TRBV5-1 to TRBJ1-1; D remains ambiguous. The CDR3 length is 13 residues. V was cut by 4 bases and J by 1 base, with 8 bases left in between. Germline values: CDR1 SGHRS, CDR2 YFSETQ. CDR3 protein: CASSVSPNTEAFF. In DNA form, the CDR3 reads TGCGCCAGCAGCGTCTCACCGAACACTGAAGCTTTCTTT.

V is TRBV9 and J is TRBJ2-5, with a weak D call TRBD1 (6 bases). This CDR3 comprises 18 residues. Germline-derived CDR1 and CDR2 are SGDLS and YYNGEE. Trimming stripped 4 bases from V and 5 bases from J, with 27 bases between. This CDR3 reads CASSLGVYRSGVGETQYF. The CDR3 DNA sequence: TGTGCCAGCAGCTTGGGGGTTTATCGGTCAGGGGTCGGGGAGACCCAGTACTTC.

The chain joins TRBV5-1 to TRBJ2-1, with TRBD2 matching 13 bases. Trimming removed 4 bases from V and 7 bases from J; junction bases left unmatched: 11. From germline, CDR1 is SGHRS and CDR2 YFSETQ. This CDR3 has 17 residues. This chain's CDR3 is CASSLRSTSGGANEQFF. The CDR3 nucleotides are TGCGCCAGCAGCCTGCGATCTACTAGCGGGGGGGCAAATGAGCAGTTCTTC. The complete variable domain, with remaining parts taken from reference TRBV5-1 and TRBJ2-1, reads KAGVTQTPRYLIKTRGQQVTLSCSPISGHRSVSWYQQTPGQGLQFLFEYFSETQRNKGNFPGRFSGRQFSNSRSEMNVSTLELGDSALYLCASSLRSTSGGANEQFFGPGTRLTVL.

V and J are TRBV7-2 and TRBJ2-7; 8 bases agree with TRBD1. Germline V lookup: CDR1 SGHTA, CDR2 FQGNSA. The CDR3 has 13 residues. The trim removed 5 bases at V and 6 bases at J, leaving 6 bases unmatched. CDR3 in amino acids: CASSPGQGGEQYF. CDR3 in DNA: TGTGCCAGCAGCCCCGGACAGGGCGGCGAGCAGTACTTC.

The chain joins TRBV5-1 to TRBJ2-2; D tentatively fits TRBD1 or TRBD2 (5 bases each). CDR3 length: 14 amino acids. V was trimmed by 1 base and J by 10 bases, leaving 14 bases between them. CDR1 and CDR2 (germline): SGHRS, YFSETQ. The CDR3 nucleotides are TGCGCCAGCAGCTTGACCAGGGACCTGATGGAGCTGTTTTTT. This translates into CASSLTRDLMELFF.